This note documents a single T cell receptor (beta chain) sequence. The data belong to a study of T and B cells in COVID-19 patients. BIOMED2 TRB-A/B primer pools were used in multiplex TRB PCR. TCRdb called the multiplex PCR reads again in MiXCR, with one record for every CDR3 protein. The table shows over 800 distinct CDR3 sequences, with around 20% occurring only once. Each TRB amplification used roughly 240-550 ng of genomic DNA from blood. The CDR3 has 14 amino acids. Germline-derived CDR1 and CDR2 are SQVTM and ANQGSEA. Trimming took off 7 bases at V and 7 bases at J, with 23 bases between the two ends.

The clonotype was recovered from a human donor with active COVID-19. The donor label of this sample is uncertain. Sequences were obtained from blood. The chain couples TRBV29-1 to TRBJ2-7, with a weak D call TRBD2 (7 bases). The CDR3, as DNA: TGCAGCGCTGACGTGGGGGCGGGAGTAGGTGAGCAGTACTTC. Translation: CSADVGAGVGEQYF.